This T cell receptor (beta chain) comes out of a study of regulatory T cells in long-lasting Graves disease. The V end lost 6 bases, the J end lost 6 bases, and 12 bases lay between the germline ends. This CDR3 region has 13 residues. Arm-PCR of CDR3 regions and iRepertoire HTBI primers were used to build TCR beta libraries. In TCRdb, the multiplex PCR reads were re-called with MiXCR into one record per CDR3 protein. This table has some 230,000 distinct CDR3 sequences, approximately 20% appearing once. This clonotype was counted many times. As for time point: newly diagnosed GD, antithyroid drugs for less than 3 months. Construction of the TCR library relied on RNA isolated from PBMCs.

The chain uses TRBV12-3 or TRBV12-4 and TRBJ2-1; the D is unclear. This sample comprised peripheral blood mononuclear cells (PBMCs), obtained at new diagnosis, from a patient treated with antithyroid drugs. The clonotype was recovered from a female donor with Graves disease. DNA of the CDR3: TGTGCCAGCAGCTCCTCGCTGGGCAATGAGCAGTTCTTC. Protein product: CASSSSLGNEQFF.